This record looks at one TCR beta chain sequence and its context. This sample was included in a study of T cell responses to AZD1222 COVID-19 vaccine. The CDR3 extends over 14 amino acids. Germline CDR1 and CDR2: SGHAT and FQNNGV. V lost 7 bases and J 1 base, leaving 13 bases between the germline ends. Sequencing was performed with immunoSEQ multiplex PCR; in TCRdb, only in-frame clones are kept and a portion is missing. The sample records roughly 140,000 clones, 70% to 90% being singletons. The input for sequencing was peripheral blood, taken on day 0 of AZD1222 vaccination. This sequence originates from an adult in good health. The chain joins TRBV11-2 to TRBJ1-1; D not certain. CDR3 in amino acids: CASTTSFRNTEAFF. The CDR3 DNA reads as TGTGCCAGCACCACGAGTTTTAGGAACACTGAAGCTTTCTTT.